This TCR beta chain was observed in a study of low-dose radiotherapy and immunotherapy resistance in tumors. In the study overall: Cohort 1 was given 0.5 Gy per fraction every 2 weeks, for 6.5 Gy total. Intravenous ipilimumab 1 mg/kg every six weeks was given with nivolumab 240 mg every two weeks. Patients took aspirin 300 mg by mouth once daily. This continued for four cycles, starting on cycle 1 day 1.

The V segment lost 3 bases and the J segment 3 bases; nucleotides outside the gene matches: 2. Germline V gene lookup returns CDR1 SGDLS and CDR2 YYNGEE. The CDR3 sequence is 14 residues long. This clonotype is deemed medium-sized (0.01 to 0.1%). Noted time point: before trial treatment. Primers targeting TRAV and TRBV primed first-strand cDNA, covering alpha and beta chains. Amplification of TCRs used a constant-region primer and V-primer adapter for 15 to 25 PCR cycles. TCRdb redid the calling of the reads with MiXCR, one entry per CDR3 protein. The table lists around 64,000 distinct CDR3 sequences, around a quarter of them singletons.

The sequence was collected from a male donor with rectosigmoid adenocarcinoma. The chain uses TRBV9 and TRBJ2-3; 9 bases fit TRBD1. Sample: PBMCs, taken before treatment. The CDR3 here is CASSEGTGTDTQYF. Written as DNA, the CDR3 is TGTGCCAGCAGCGAAGGGACAGGGACAGATACGCAGTATTTT.